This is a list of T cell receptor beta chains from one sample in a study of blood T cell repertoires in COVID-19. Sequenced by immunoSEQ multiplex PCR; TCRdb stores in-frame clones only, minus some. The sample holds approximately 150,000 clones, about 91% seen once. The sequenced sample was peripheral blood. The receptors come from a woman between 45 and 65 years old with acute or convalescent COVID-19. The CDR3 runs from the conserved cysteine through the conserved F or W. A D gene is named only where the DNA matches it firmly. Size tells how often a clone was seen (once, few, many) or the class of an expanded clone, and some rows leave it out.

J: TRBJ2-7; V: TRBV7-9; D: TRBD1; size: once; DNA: TGTGCCAGCAGTTGGGACCTAAAGGGGGCCTCCTACGAGCAGTACTTC; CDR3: CASSWDLKGASYEQYF
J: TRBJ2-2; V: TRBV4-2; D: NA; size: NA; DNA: TGTGCCAGCAGCCAAGATCTGGGGCTAGCGCCCAACACCGGGGAGCTGTTTTTT; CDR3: CASSQDLGLAPNTGELFF
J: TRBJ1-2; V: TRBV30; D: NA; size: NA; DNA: TGTGCCTGGAGTGAGGTGCGGGCTGGCTACACCTTC; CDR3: CAWSEVRAGYTF
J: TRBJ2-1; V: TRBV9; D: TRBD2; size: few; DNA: TGTGCCAGCAGCACTCGGACTAGCGGGAGGGCCTGGAGTGAGCAGTTCTTC; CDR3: CASSTRTSGRAWSEQFF
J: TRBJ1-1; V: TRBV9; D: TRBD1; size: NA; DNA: TGTGCCAGCAGCGTTGCACCTCTTACAGGGGCCACTGAAGCTTTCTTT; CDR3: CASSVAPLTGATEAFF
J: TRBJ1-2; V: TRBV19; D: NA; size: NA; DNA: TGTGCCAGTAGTATAGGGGCAGCAGCCTCTAACTATGGCTACACCTTC; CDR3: CASSIGAAASNYGYTF
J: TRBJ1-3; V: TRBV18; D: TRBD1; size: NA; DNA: TGTGCCAGCTCAAAGGGACAGGGCGGCGACACCATATATTTT; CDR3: CASSKGQGGDTIYF
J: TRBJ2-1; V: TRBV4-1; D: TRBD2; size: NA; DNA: TGCGCCAGCAGCCGTTCAAGAGGAACTAGCGGGGGGGCGAGTAATGAGCAGTTCTTC; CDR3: CASSRSRGTSGGASNEQFF
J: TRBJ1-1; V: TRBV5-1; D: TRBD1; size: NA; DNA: TGCGCCAGCAAAGTTTTACAGGGGAGCACTGAAGCTTTCTTT; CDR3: CASKVLQGSTEAFF
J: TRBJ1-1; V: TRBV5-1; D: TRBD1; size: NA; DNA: TGCGCCAGCAGCAGAGACAGGGTGGGTGAAGCTTTCTTT; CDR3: CASSRDRVGEAFF
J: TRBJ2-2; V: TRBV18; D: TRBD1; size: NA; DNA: TGTGCCAGCTCACCACCTGGGACAGGATTGTCCGGGGAGCTGTTTTTT; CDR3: CASSPPGTGLSGELFF
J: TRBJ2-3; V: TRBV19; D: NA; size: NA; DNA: TGTGCCAGTAAAGGCACAGGACCCACAGATACGCAGTATTTT; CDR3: CASKGTGPTDTQYF
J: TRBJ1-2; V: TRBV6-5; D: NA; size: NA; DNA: TGTGCCAGCAGTACAAGACAGGCTAACTATGGCTACACCTTC; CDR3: CASSTRQANYGYTF
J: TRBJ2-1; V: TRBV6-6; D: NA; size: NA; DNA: TGTGCCAGCAGTTTACAGGGCAGTGAGCAGTTCTTC; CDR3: CASSLQGSEQFF
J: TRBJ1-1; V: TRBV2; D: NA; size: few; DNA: TGTGCCAGCAGTGAAAGGAGGAGAAACACTGAAGCTTTCTTT; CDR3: CASSERRRNTEAFF
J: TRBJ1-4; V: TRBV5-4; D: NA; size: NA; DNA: TGTGCCAGCAGCCGAAATACCGAAATCACCGAGGGAAATGAAAAACTGTTTTTT; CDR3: CASSRNTEITEGNEKLFF
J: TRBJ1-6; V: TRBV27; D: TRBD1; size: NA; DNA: TGTGCCAGCAGTTCCAATGACAGGGGCGGGGGCTCACCCCTCCACTTT; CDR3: CASSSNDRGGGSPLHF
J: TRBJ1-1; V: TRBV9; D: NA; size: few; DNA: TGTGCCAGCAGCCCCCGATTGGGCGTTTACACTGAAGCTTTCTTT; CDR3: CASSPRLGVYTEAFF
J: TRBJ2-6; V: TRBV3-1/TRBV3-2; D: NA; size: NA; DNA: TGTGCCAGCAGCCAGGGGCACAACTCTGGGGCCAACGTCCTGACTTTC; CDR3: CASSQGHNSGANVLTF
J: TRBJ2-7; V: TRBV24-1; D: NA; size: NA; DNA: TGTGCCACCAGTGATTCTCAGCGCCTAGGGCAGTACTTC; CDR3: CATSDSQRLGQYF
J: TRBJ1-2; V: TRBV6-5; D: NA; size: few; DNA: TGTGCCAGCAGGGCTGCCAGTGACTATGGCTACACCTTC; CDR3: CASRAASDYGYTF
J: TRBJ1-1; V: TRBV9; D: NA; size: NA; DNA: TGTGCCAGCAGCCCCGGAGACGCTGAAGCTTTCTTT; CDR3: CASSPGDAEAFF
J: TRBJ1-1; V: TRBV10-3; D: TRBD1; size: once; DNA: TGTGCCATCAGTGAGAGGGACAGGGACGCTGAAGCTTTCTTT; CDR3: CAISERDRDAEAFF
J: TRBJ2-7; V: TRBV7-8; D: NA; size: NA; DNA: TGTGCCAGCAGCTTAGGCAGAATCTCCTACGAGCAGTACTTC; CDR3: CASSLGRISYEQYF
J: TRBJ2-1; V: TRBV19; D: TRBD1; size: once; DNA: TGTGCCAGTACCGATCGGACAGGGGGGCATGAGCAGTTCTTC; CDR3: CASTDRTGGHEQFF
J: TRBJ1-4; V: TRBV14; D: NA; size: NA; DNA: TGTGCCAGCAGCCGGACAGAATTTAATGAAAAACTGTTTTTT; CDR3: CASSRTEFNEKLFF
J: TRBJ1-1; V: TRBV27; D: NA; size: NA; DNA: TGTGCCAGCAGAGCAGGGGTCACTGAAGCTTTCTTT; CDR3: CASRAGVTEAFF
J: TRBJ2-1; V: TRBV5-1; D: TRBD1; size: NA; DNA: TGCGCCAGCAGCTTGGGACAGGGATTTATAGGGCAGTTCTTC; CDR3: CASSLGQGFIGQFF
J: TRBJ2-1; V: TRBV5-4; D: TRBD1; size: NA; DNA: TGTGCCAGCAGCCCTTCGGGACAGCCCTACAATGAGCAGTTCTTC; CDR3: CASSPSGQPYNEQFF
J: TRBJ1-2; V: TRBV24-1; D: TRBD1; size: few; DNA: TGTGCCACCCAGAGGACAGGCGCAAACTATGGCTACACCTTC; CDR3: CATQRTGANYGYTF
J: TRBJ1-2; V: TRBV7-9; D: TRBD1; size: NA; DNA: TGTGCCAGCAGCTTCACGTCCCGGGACAGGGGGCTGTTAGGCTATGGCTACACCTTC; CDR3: CASSFTSRDRGLLGYGYTF
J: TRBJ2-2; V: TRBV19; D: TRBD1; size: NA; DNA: TGTGCCAGTAGTGCGACAGGGGGTACGGGGGAGCTGTTTTTT; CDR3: CASSATGGTGELFF
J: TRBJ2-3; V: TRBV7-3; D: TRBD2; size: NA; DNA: TGTGCCAGCAGCGACAGACTAGCGGGAGTGGAACCAGATACGCAGTATTTT; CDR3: CASSDRLAGVEPDTQYF
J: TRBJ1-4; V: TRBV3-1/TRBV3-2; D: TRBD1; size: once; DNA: TGTGCCAGCAGCTTGGACAGGGGGAACGAAAAACTGTTTTTT; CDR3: CASSLDRGNEKLFF
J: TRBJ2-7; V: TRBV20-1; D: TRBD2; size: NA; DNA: TGCAGTGCTAGTATTTATGGCGGGAGGGCCTACGAGCAGTACTTC; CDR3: CSASIYGGRAYEQYF
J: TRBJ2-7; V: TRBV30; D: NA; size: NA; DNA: TGTGCCTGGAGTTTGGGAGACGAGCAGTACTTC; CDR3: CAWSLGDEQYF
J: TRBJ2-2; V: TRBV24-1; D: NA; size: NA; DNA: TGTGCCACCAGTGATTTTCGGGGGACCCTCACCGGGGAGCTGTTTTTT; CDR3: CATSDFRGTLTGELFF
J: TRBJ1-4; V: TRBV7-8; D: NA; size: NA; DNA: TGTGCCAGCAGCTTATTTTCGGGTTTTAATGAAAAACTGTTTTTT; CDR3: CASSLFSGFNEKLFF
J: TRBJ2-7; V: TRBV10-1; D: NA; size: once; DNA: TGCGCCAGCAGTGAGGACGGGGTAATCCACGAGCAGTACTTC; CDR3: CASSEDGVIHEQYF
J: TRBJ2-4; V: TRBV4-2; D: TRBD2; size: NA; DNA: TGTGCCAGCAGCACACCGGGACTAGCGGGGGGCCTAGCCAAAAACATTCAGTACTTC; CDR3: CASSTPGLAGGLAKNIQYF
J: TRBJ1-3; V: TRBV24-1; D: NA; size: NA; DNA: TGTGCCACCAGTGATTCTTCGGGGGTCGCTGGAAACACCATATATTTT; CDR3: CATSDSSGVAGNTIYF
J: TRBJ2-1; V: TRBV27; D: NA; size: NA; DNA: TGTGCCAGCAGTTCATGGACAACAGGCAATGAGCAGTTCTTC; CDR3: CASSSWTTGNEQFF
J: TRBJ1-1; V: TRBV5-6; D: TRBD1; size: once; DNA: TGTGCCAGCAGCCCGGGGACAGGAGGGATTATGAACACTGAAGCTTTCTTT; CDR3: CASSPGTGGIMNTEAFF
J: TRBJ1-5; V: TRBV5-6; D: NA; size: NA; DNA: TGTGCCAGCAGCTGGGAGCGGACGCAGCCCCAGCATTTT; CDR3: CASSWERTQPQHF
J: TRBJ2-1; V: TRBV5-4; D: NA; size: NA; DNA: TGTGCCAGCAGCTTGGTCCCATACAATGAGCAGTTCTTC; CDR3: CASSLVPYNEQFF
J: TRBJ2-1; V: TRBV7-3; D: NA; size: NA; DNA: TGTGCCAGCAGCTTAACGGACATTCGCTACAATGAGCAGTTCTTC; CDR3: CASSLTDIRYNEQFF
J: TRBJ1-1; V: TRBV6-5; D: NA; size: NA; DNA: TGTGCCAGCAGCCGGGACACTGAAGCTTTCTTT; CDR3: CASSRDTEAFF
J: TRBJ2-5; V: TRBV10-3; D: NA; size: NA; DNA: TGTGCCATCAGTCCAGGGGAGGGCAGCCAAGAGACCCAGTACTTC; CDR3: CAISPGEGSQETQYF
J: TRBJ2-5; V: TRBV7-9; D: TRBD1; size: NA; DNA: TGTGCCAGCAGCCTGCCGGGACAGGGGGCTTTGCTACACTTC; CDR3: CASSLPGQGALLHF
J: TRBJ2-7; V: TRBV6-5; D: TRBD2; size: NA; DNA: TGTGCCAGTGAGCGGGAAACCTACGAGCAGTACTTC; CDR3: CASERETYEQYF
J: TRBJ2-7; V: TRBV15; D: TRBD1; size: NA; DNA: TGTGCCACCAGCAGAGATACAGGGGTGGGCGAGCAGTACTTC; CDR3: CATSRDTGVGEQYF
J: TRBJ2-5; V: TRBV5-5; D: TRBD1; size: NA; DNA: TGTGCCAGCAGCGCCGGGGGACAGGGGGGTAGGGAGACCCAGTACTTC; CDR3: CASSAGGQGGRETQYF
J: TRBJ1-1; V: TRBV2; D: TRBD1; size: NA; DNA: TGTGCCAGCACCCTACAGGGGGCAGACACTGAAGCTTTCTTT; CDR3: CASTLQGADTEAFF
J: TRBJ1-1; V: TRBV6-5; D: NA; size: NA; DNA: TGTGCCAGCAGTTACAGCGGCGGACCCGAAGCTTTCTTT; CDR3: CASSYSGGPEAFF
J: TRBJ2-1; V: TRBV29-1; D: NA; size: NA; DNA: TGCACCTGGGGGCAGGCCGTCGACGATGAGCAGTTCTTC; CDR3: CTWGQAVDDEQFF